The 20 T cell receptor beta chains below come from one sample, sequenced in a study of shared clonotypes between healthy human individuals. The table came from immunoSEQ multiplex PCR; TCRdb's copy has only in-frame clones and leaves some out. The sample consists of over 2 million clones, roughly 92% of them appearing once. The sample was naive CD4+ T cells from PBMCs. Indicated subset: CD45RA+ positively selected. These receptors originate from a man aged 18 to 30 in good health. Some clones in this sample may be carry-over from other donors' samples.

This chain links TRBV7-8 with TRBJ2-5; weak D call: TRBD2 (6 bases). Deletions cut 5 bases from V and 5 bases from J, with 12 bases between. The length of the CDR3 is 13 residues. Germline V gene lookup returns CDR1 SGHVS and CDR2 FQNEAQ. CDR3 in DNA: TGTGCCAGCAGCCGGGCAGGGAGGGAGACCCAGTACTTC. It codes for CASSRAGRETQYF.

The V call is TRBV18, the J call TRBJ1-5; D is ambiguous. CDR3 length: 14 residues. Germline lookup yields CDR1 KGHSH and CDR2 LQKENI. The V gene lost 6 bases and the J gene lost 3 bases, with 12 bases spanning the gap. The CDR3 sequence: CASSTGLLNQPQHF. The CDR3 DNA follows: TGTGCCAGCTCGACGGGCCTCCTCAATCAGCCCCAGCATTTT.

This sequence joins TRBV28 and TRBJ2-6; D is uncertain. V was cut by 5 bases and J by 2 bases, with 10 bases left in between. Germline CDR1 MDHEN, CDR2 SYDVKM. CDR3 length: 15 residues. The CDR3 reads CASSRASAGANVLTF. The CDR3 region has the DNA TGTGCCAGCAGTCGGGCCTCCGCTGGGGCCAACGTCCTGACTTTC.

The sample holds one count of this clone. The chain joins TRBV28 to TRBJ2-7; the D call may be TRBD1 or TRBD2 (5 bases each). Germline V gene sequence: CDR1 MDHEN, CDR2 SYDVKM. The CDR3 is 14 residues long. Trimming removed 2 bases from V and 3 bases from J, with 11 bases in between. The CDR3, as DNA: TGTGCCAGCAGTTTACGGCCGGGGCGCTACGAGCAGTACTTC. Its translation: CASSLRPGRYEQYF. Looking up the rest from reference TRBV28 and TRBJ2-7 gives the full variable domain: DVKVTQSSRYLVKRTGEKVFLECVQDMDHENMFWYRQDPGLGLRLIYFSYDVKMKEKGDIPEGYSVSREKKERFSLILESASTNQTSMYLCASSLRPGRYEQYFGPGTRLTVT.

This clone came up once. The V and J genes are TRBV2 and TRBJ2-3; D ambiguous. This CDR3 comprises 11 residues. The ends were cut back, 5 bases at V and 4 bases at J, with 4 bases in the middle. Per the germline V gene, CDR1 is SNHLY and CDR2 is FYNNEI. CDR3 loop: CASSLADTQYF. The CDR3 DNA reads TGTGCCAGCAGTCTCGCAGATACGCAGTATTTT.

The DNA of the CDR3 is TGTGCCAGCCACGAGGGGGCGGCGAGCAATCAGCCCCAGCATTTT. Translation gives CASHEGAASNQPQHF. The rearrangement links TRBV19 to TRBJ1-5; TRBD1 agrees at 7 bases. V was pared by 9 bases and J by 1 base, with 9 bases of the junction left unmatched. CDR3 length: 15 amino acids. Germline V gene data show CDR1 as LNHDA and CDR2 as SQIVND (reference sequence).

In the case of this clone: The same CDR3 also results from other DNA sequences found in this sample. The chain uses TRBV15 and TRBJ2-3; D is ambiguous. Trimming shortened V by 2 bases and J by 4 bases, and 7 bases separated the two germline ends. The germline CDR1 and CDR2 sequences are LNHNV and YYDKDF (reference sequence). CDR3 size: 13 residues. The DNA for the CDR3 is TGTGCCACCAGCAGACGGCAGGCAGATACGCAGTATTTT. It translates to CATSRRQADTQYF.

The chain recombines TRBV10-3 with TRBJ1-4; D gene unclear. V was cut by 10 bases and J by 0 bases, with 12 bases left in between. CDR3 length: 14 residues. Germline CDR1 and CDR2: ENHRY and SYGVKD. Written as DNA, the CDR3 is TGTGCCACTCACGACGGAGCAACTAATGAAAAACTGTTTTTT. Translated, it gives CATHDGATNEKLFF.

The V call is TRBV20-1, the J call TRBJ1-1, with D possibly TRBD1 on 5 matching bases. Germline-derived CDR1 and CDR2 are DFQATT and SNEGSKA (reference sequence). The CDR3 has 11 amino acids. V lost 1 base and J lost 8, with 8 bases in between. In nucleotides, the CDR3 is TGCAGTGCTAGAGGAGGGGCAGAAGCTTTCTTT. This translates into CSARGGAEAFF.

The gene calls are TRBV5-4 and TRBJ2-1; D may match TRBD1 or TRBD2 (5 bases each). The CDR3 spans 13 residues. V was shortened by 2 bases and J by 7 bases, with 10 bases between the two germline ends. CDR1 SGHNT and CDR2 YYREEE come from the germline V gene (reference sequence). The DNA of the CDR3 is TGTGCCAGCAGCTTACCGGGGCGGAATGAGCAGTTCTTC. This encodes CASSLPGRNEQFF.

Here the CDR3 DNA reads TGTGCCAGCAGTCCTCACGTAGCGGGCGCCTACAATGAGCAGTTCTTC. Its translation: CASSPHVAGAYNEQFF. This chain uses TRBV7-2 with TRBJ2-1; 7 bases match TRBD2. The germline V gene has CDR1 SGHTA and CDR2 FQGNSA. This CDR3 region has 16 residues. V lost 6 bases and J lost 2; bases outside the gene matches: 10.

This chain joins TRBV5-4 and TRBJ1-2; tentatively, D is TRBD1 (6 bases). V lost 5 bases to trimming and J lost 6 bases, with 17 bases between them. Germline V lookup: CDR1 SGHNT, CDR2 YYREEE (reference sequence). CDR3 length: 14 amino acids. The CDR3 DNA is TGTGCCAGCAGTTCCAACAGGGTACGGAATGGCTACACCTTC. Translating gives CASSSNRVRNGYTF.

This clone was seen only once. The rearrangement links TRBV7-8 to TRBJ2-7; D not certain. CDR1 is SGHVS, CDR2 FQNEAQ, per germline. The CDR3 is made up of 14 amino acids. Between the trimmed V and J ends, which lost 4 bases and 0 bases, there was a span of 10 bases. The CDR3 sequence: CASSSARNSYEQYF. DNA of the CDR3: TGTGCCAGCAGCTCCGCCAGGAACTCCTACGAGCAGTACTTC.

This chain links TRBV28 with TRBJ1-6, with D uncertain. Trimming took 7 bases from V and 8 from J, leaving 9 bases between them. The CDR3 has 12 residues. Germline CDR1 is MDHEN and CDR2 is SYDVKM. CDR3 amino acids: CASTNSYSPLHF. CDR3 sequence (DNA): TGTGCCAGCACCAACTCGTATTCACCCCTCCACTTT.

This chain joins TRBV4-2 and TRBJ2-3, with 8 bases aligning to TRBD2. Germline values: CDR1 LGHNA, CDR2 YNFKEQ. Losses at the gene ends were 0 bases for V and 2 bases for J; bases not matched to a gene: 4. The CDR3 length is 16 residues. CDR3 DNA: TGTGCCAGCAGCCAAGATGGGCGGGGGGACACAGATACGCAGTATTTT. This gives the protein CASSQDGRGDTDTQYF.

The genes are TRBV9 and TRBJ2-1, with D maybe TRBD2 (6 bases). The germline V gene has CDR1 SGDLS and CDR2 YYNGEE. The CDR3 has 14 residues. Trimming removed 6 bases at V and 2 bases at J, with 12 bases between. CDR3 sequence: CASNMGLTYNEQFF. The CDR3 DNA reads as TGTGCCAGCAATATGGGACTTACCTACAATGAGCAGTTCTTC. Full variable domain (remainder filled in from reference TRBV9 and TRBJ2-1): DSGVTQTPKHLITATGQRVTLRCSPRSGDLSVYWYQQSLDQGLQFLIQYYNGEERAKGNILERFSAQQFPDLHSELNLSSLELGDSALYFCASNMGLTYNEQFFGPGTRLTVL.

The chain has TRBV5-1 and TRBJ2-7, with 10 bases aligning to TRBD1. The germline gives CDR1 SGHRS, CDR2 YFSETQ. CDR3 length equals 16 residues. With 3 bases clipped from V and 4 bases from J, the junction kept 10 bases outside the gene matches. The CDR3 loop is CASSWPPGQGKYEQYF. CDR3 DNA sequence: TGCGCCAGCAGCTGGCCCCCGGGACAGGGGAAGTACGAGCAGTACTTC.

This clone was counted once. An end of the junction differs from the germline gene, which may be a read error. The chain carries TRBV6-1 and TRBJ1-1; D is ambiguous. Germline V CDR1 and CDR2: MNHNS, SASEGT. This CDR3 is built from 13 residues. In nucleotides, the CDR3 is TGTGCCAGCAGTCCTCGAGGGAACTCTGAAGCTTTCTTT. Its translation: CASSPRGNSEAFF.

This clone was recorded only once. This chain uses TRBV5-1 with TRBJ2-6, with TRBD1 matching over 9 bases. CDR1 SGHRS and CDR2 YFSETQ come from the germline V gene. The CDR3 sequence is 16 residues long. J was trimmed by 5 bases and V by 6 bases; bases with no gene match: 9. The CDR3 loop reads CASTWTGDVWANVLTF. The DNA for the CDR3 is TGCGCCAGCACATGGACAGGGGACGTCTGGGCCAACGTCCTGACTTTC. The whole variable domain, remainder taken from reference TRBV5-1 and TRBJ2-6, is KAGVTQTPRYLIKTRGQQVTLSCSPISGHRSVSWYQQTPGQGLQFLFEYFSETQRNKGNFPGRFSGRQFSNSRSEMNVSTLELGDSALYLCASTWTGDVWANVLTFGAGSRLTVL.

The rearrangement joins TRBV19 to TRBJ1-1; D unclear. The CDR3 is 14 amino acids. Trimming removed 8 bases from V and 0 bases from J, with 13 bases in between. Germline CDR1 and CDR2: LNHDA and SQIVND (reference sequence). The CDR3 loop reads CASSTGSMNTEAFF. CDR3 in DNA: TGTGCCAGTTCTACGGGCAGCATGAACACTGAAGCTTTCTTT. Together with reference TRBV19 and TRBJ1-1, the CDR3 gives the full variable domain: DGGITQSPKYLFRKEGQNVTLSCEQNLNHDAMYWYRQDPGQGLRLIYYSQIVNDFQKGDIAEGYSVSREKKESFPLTVTSAQKNPTAFYLCASSTGSMNTEAFFGQGTRLTVV.